This T cell receptor (beta chain) was sequenced in a study of blood T cell repertoires in COVID-19 (dated by TCRdb to about 2020). At the level of the whole study: Samples from collaborators originated in the United States, Italy and Spain and spanned both the acute and convalescent phases of COVID-19. The material from the prospective study consisted of cDNA or gDNA derived from T cells, B-cell-depleted T cells, or PBMCs. The repertoires were made available in a free public database intended to serve as a resource for research on the immune response to SARS-CoV-2. Sample metadata almost always included a de-identified subject ID, COVID-19 status, age in years and sex. Where available, HLA class I and class II types were obtained from metadata supplied by the sample provider rather than from assay-based typing. Subjects who had been exposed to COVID-19, were actively infected with it, or had recovered from it provided the deeply sampled blood TCRbeta repertoires that made up the dataset. The samples were drawn from two sources: the first 160 participants of the ongoing ImmuneRACE study, and fewer than 1,500 subjects contributed by 6 global collaborators.

Between the V and J ends, shortened by 3 bases and 2 bases respectively, the junction contains 7 bases. The germline V gene supplies CDR1 SNHLY and CDR2 FYNNEI. Including the terminal cysteine and phenylalanine, the CDR3 comprises 13 residues. Just CDR3 DNA is preserved here, 39 bases in frame from base 1. About this clone: Its antigen remains undetermined. Nothing much larger sits one base from this clone, and base qualities are not available.

Each collaborating institution followed its own protocols to collect whole blood in K2EDTA tubes. Collaborator samples were shipped for TCRbeta analysis as frozen whole blood, isolated PBMCs, or DNA extracted from either sample type. Study-wide conclusions, independent of this receptor: Clinical and demographic metadata were provided uncurated, with the amount varying by source and participant.

TCRbeta CDR3 regions were amplified from genomic DNA by means of the immunoSEQ Assay, a bias-controlled multiplex PCR. Concerning the study's data processing: Nucleated cell counts per sample were estimated from amplification of reference gene primers within the assay. To quantify the absolute abundance of each unique TCRbeta CDR3 rearrangement, sequence reads were collapsed and filtered. Productive Simpson clonality was computed per sample as the square root of Simpson's diversity index over productive rearrangements. TCRdb carries this immuneACCESS record with in-frame sequences only. Its versions omit some clonotypes, under half of them owing to an unresolved V gene in the studies checked, with the rest unexplained. The V and J calls and clone size were taken over from that table, and D and trimming were inferred from the DNA. Across this sample there are a few hundred thousand clones, with roughly 86% seen only once. Together, the top ten hold more than 9% of the sample.

This TCR came from a man of 80 years or more with acute or convalescent COVID-19. The sample comprised peripheral blood. The rearranged segments are TRBV2 and TRBJ1-2, with no confidently assigned D gene. The nucleotide sequence reads TGTGCCAGCAGTGACGGGTACAACTATGGCTACACCTTC. The translation is CASSDGYNYGYTF.